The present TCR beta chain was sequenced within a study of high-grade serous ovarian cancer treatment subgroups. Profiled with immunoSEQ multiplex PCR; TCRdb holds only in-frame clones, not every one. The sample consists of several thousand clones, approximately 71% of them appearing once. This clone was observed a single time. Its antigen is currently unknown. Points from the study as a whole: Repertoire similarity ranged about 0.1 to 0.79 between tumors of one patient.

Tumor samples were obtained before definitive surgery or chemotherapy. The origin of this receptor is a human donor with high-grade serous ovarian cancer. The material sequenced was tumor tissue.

CDR3 region: CASSFSDSMNTEAFF. In DNA form, the CDR3 reads TGTGCCAGCAGTTTCTCCGACAGTATGAACACTGAAGCTTTCTTT. The V and J genes are TRBV27 and TRBJ1-1; a possible D gene is TRBD1 (5 bases). The germline CDR1 and CDR2 sequences are MNHEY and SMNVEV (reference sequence). The CDR3 length is 15 residues. Deletions cut 3 bases from V and 0 bases from J, with 11 bases between.